These T cell receptor beta chains were read from a single sample in a study of T cells after somatic rescue of genetic block. Method: immunoSEQ multiplex PCR; TCRdb's copy keeps in-frame clones and lacks some. Of under 150,000 clones detected, under 95% appear once; the ten largest clones hold less than 1.5%. Sequenced sample: peripheral blood mononuclear cells (PBMCs). Receptor source: a young woman. Both conserved end residues are part of each CDR3.

>TRBV6-1|TRBJ2-5
CASRQGQETQYF
>TRBV7-2|TRBJ2-2
CASSLIAETGELFF
>TRBV4-1|TRBJ2-7
CASSPGQGPLPYEQYF
>TRBV28|TRBJ2-1
CASRRQAERNEQFF
>TRBV4-1|TRBJ1-1
CASSQDPGENTEAFF
>TRBV7-6|TRBJ2-3
CASSPQQGRSTDTQYF
>TRBV28|TRBJ1-2
CASSLVTGGLGGGYTF
>TRBV19|TRBJ1-1
CASSMVENTEAFF
>TRBV5-1|TRBJ2-2
CASSEPTNTGELFF
>TRBV10-3|TRBJ1-1
CAISLGQEAYEAFF
>TRBV5-1|TRBJ2-3
CASSLFTSGGAEDTQYF
>TRBV5-4|TRBJ2-4
CASSPLGGNGIQYF
>TRBV6-5|TRBJ2-7
CASRAKRGGNEQYF
>TRBV11-3|TRBJ2-2
CASSLDGIGELFF
>TRBV29-1|TRBJ2-3
CSVSWTSDTQYF
>TRBV6-1|TRBJ2-7
CASSENGSGPPYEQYF
>TRBV27|TRBJ1-5
CASSLEGANQPQHF
>TRBV2|TRBJ1-3
CASSESQRNTIYF
>TRBV14|TRBJ1-2
CASSQDHGLGGYGYTF
>TRBV20-1|TRBJ1-2
CSATGGGGYTF
>TRBV28|TRBJ1-2
CASRSGTALTLFYGYTF
>TRBV19|TRBJ1-2
CASSISGNYGYTF
>TRBV2|TRBJ1-2
CASREGRASSYGYTF
>TRBV2|TRBJ2-5
CASVVQGEGQETQYF
>TRBV7-9|TRBJ2-5
CASSSPAQFQETQYF
>TRBV27|TRBJ2-7
CASSLSSGGAYEQYF
>TRBV7-2|TRBJ2-3
CASSLEVRAGPHGTDTQYF
>TRBV7-9|TRBJ1-1
CASSPVRGRVTEAFF
>TRBV10-2|TRBJ2-3
CASNLAPADTQYF
>TRBV5-4|TRBJ2-5
CASSLANLATETQYF
>TRBV21-1|TRBJ2-5
CASSKAVVVSGPVNQETQYF
>TRBV4-3|TRBJ2-1
CASSQDREAYNEQFF
>TRBV5-1|TRBJ2-3
CASSPSRDSTDTQYF
>TRBV27|TRBJ1-1
CASRVTGNMNTEAFF
>TRBV6-5|TRBJ2-7
CASSYWGSGEQYF
>TRBV14|TRBJ1-5
CASSQGRNQPQHF
>TRBV7-9|TRBJ2-1
CASSLEAGYEQFF
>TRBV27|TRBJ1-2
CASSPDRKYGYTF
>TRBV5-1|TRBJ2-1
CASSLLQGPYNEQFF
>TRBV7-2|TRBJ2-2
CASSLMGGASGELFF
>TRBV5-8|TRBJ2-1
CASTHERYNEQFF
>TRBV6-6|TRBJ1-6
CASSHGGTFPLHF
>TRBV7-9|TRBJ2-5
CASSPSAETQYF
>TRBV6-5|TRBJ1-4
CASRLRQGQNEKLFF
>TRBV5-4|TRBJ1-2
CASSRDRGGGYTF
>TRBV4-3|TRBJ2-3
CASSQGTTGWGTDTQYF
>TRBV7-2|TRBJ2-5
CASSLVGSGGLQETQYF